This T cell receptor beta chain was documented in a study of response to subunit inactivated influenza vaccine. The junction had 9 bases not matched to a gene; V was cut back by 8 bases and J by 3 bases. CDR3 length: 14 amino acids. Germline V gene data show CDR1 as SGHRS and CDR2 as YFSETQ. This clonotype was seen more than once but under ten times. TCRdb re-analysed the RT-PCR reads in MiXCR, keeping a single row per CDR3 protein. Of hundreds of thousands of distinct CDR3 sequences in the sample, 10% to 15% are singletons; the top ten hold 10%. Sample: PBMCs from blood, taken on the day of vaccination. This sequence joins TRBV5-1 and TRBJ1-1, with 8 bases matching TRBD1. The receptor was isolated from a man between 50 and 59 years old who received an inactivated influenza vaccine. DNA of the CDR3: TGCGCCAGTTATAAGGACAGGGTTGACACTGAAGCTTTCTTT. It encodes CASYKDRVDTEAFF.